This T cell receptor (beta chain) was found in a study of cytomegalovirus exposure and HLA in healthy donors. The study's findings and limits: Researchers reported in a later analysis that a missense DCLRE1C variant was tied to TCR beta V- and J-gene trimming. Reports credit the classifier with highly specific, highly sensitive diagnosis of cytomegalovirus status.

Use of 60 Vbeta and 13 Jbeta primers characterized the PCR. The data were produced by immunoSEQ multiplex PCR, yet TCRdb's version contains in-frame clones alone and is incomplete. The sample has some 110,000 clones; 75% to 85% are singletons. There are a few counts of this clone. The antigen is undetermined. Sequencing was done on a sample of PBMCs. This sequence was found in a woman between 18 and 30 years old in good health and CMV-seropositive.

CDR3 residues: CASSWDRFLEQFF. CDR3 nucleotide sequence: TGCGCCAGCAGCTGGGACAGGTTTCTTGAGCAGTTCTTC. The chain joins TRBV5-1 to TRBJ2-1, with 8 bases aligning to TRBD1. Per the germline V gene, CDR1 is SGHRS and CDR2 is YFSETQ. Trimming took 3 bases from V and 9 from J; bases not matched to a gene: 5. This CDR3 contains 13 residues. Filled out from reference TRBV5-1 and TRBJ2-1, the complete variable domain reads KAGVTQTPRYLIKTRGQQVTLSCSPISGHRSVSWYQQTPGQGLQFLFEYFSETQRNKGNFPGRFSGRQFSNSRSEMNVSTLELGDSALYLCASSWDRFLEQFFGPGTRLTVL.